The 8 T cell receptor beta chains below all came from one sample that was sequenced in a study of T-cell memory formation after mild COVID-19. One entry per CDR3 protein, called by TCRdb with MiXCR from the 5' RACE reads. Seen here are 200,000 or so distinct CDR3 sequences, around 9.5% observed once, and the top ten hold roughly 3.5%. The sample comprised PBMCs or a T cell subset sorted from them (not recorded which). The origin of the receptors is a man between 18 and 29 years old who had mild COVID-19 (a few samples of this study predate the infection). Cell type and time point are not known.

The table lists this clonotype with a few counts. The V gene is TRBV5-5, the J gene TRBJ2-7, with a weak D call TRBD2 (6 bases). Germline V gene lookup returns CDR1 SGHKS and CDR2 YYEKEE (reference sequence). This CDR3 comprises 16 residues. V was shortened by 2 bases and J by 2 bases, with 17 bases between the two germline ends. CDR3 sequence: CASSFSPGVVTYEQYV. In DNA, the CDR3 is TGTGCCAGCAGCTTCTCCCCGGGGGTGGTGACCTACGAGCAGTACGTC.

The V gene is TRBV2, the J gene TRBJ1-6; D perhaps matches TRBD1 (6 bases). Germline loops: CDR1 SNHLY, CDR2 FYNNEI. V was clipped by 6 bases and J by 10 bases, with 28 bases between them. There are 18 residues in the CDR3. CDR3 nucleotides: TGTGCCAGCAGGACCTCGCCAGGGGAGTGGGTTAGGTACTCACCCCTCCACTTT. Translation gives CASRTSPGEWVRYSPLHF.

In this sample, this clonotype turned up a few times. V and J are TRBV7-2 and TRBJ1-2; TRBD1 is a possible D gene (6 bases). V was pared by 4 bases and J by 8 bases, with 17 bases between. Germline CDR1 is SGHTA and CDR2 is FQGNSA. The CDR3 has 14 amino acids. In DNA form, the CDR3 reads TGTGCCAGCAGCTCATTTGAGGGGGGTCGCGGCTACACCTTC. As protein: CASSSFEGGRGYTF. The complete variable domain, with remaining parts taken from reference TRBV7-2 and TRBJ1-2, reads GAGVSQSPSNKVTEKGKDVELRCDPISGHTALYWYRQSLGQGLEFLIYFQGNSAPDKSGLPSDRFSAERTGGSVSTLTIQRTQQEDSAVYLCASSSFEGGRGYTFGSGTRLTVV.

This clonotype came up a few times. The chain joins TRBV9 to TRBJ2-3, with 9 bases fitting TRBD2. The germline V gene has CDR1 SGDLS and CDR2 YYNGEE. V lost 4 bases, J lost 0 bases, and 18 bases stayed unmatched. The CDR3 sequence is 20 residues long. As DNA, the CDR3 is TGTGCCAGCAGCCCCAGGAGGGCTAGCGGGACTTATGCTAGCACAGATACGCAGTATTTT. As protein: CASSPRRASGTYASTDTQYF.

V gene TRBV7-2 combines with J gene TRBJ2-2, with a weak D call TRBD1 (6 bases). This CDR3 is 13 amino acids long. Germline V gene data show CDR1 as SGHTA and CDR2 as FQGNSA. The V end lost 6 bases, the J end lost 5 bases, and 10 bases lay between the germline ends. The CDR3 bases are TGTGCCAGCAGGCCACAGGGAACCGGGGAGCTGTTTTTT. Its translation: CASRPQGTGELFF.

This clonotype was picked up a small number of times. The V and J genes are TRBV29-1 and TRBJ1-2, with TRBD1 matching over 9 bases. Germline V CDR1 and CDR2: SQVTM, ANQGSEA. The J segment lost 1 base and the V segment lost 6 bases, leaving 6 bases of the junction unmatched. There are 14 residues in the CDR3. The CDR3 sequence is CSVGQGRGNYGYTF. The CDR3 region has the DNA TGCAGCGTGGGACAGGGTAGGGGTAACTATGGCTACACCTTC.

The chain links TRBV12-3 or TRBV12-4 to TRBJ1-4; TRBD1 matches 7 bases. The CDR3 consists of 14 residues. Trimming removed 7 bases from V and 7 bases from J; junction bases left unmatched: 9. CDR3 sequence reads: CASTNQGGIEKLFF. For the CDR3, the DNA is TGTGCCAGCACCAACCAGGGGGGTATTGAAAAACTGTTTTTT.

This sequence joins TRBV13 and TRBJ1-4, with 7 bases fitting TRBD1. Trimming cost V 4 bases and J 8 bases; bases outside gene matches: 1. Germline V gene data show CDR1 as PRHDT and CDR2 as FYEKMQ (reference sequence). This CDR3 contains 12 residues. CDR3 region: CASSSGQEKLFF. Here the CDR3 DNA reads TGTGCCAGCAGCTCGGGACAGGAAAAACTGTTTTTT.